These 8 T cell receptor beta chains originate from one sample sequenced in a study of cytomegalovirus exposure and HLA in healthy donors. The study ran its PCR with 60 Vbeta and 13 Jbeta primers. The data were produced by immunoSEQ multiplex PCR, yet TCRdb's version contains in-frame clones alone and is incomplete. Of 35,000 to 40,000 clones listed, roughly four fifths are singletons. Sequenced input: PBMCs. These receptors all come from a woman aged 25 to 39 in good health and CMV-seropositive.

In this sample, this clone turned up a few times. An end of the junction does not agree with germline; a read error may underlie this. The V and J genes are TRBV28 and TRBJ2-7; TRBD2 aligns across 8 bases. The length of the CDR3 is 16 residues. Germline CDR1 is MDHEN and CDR2 is SYDVKM. CDR3 loop: CASTLGRSGSSYEQYF. The DNA for the CDR3 is TGTGCCAGCACTTTAGGACGGAGCGGGAGCTCCTACGAGCAGTACTTC.

For this clone: The conserved final phenylalanine or tryptophan is absent from the CDR3, which likely points to a read error. The chain joins TRBV6-5 to TRBJ1-2; 8 positions agree with TRBD1. The junction had 6 bases not matched to a gene; V was cut back by 6 bases and J by 3 bases. The CDR3 loop spans 14 amino acids. CDR1 and CDR2 from the germline V gene are MNHEY and SVGAGI. The CDR3 DNA reads TGTGCCAGCAGGCAAACAGGGGGATACTATGGCTACACCCTC. Its protein product is CASRQTGGYYGYTL.

The chain has TRBV28 and TRBJ2-1; 16 nucleotides line up with TRBD2. With V trimmed by 3 bases and J by 0 bases, 2 bases remained unmatched. The CDR3 runs to 18 residues. Germline CDR1 MDHEN, CDR2 SYDVKM. The CDR3 region is CASSLGLAGGFSYNEQFF. The CDR3 DNA is TGTGCCAGCAGTTTGGGACTAGCGGGAGGGTTCTCCTACAATGAGCAGTTCTTC.

This clone was counted once. CDR3 sequence: CASSLGGTGGREQYF. The CDR3, as DNA: TGTGCCAGCAGCTTGGGTGGGACAGGGGGGCGCGAGCAGTACTTC. The chain uses TRBV5-4 and TRBJ2-7; 11 bases are a match to TRBD1. Looked up from germline, CDR1 is SGHNT and CDR2 is YYREEE (reference sequence). This CDR3 contains 15 residues. Trimming cost V 0 bases and J 6 bases; bases outside gene matches: 5.

As DNA, the CDR3 is TGTGCCAGCAGGTCGGACAAGGGCCATTCACCCCTCCACTTT. Protein: CASRSDKGHSPLHF. The chain has TRBV6-1 and TRBJ1-6; D might be TRBD1 (5 bases). CDR1 is MNHNS, CDR2 SASEGT, per germline. The CDR3 contains 14 residues. Deletions cut 6 bases from V and 8 bases from J, with 14 bases between.

This clone was counted once. The J gene is TRBJ1-2, the V gene TRBV28; 12 positions agree with TRBD1. Germline V gene data show CDR1 as MDHEN and CDR2 as SYDVKM. The CDR3 is made up of 15 amino acids. J gave up 8 bases and V 5 bases, and 9 bases lay outside the gene matches. Written as DNA, the CDR3 is TGTGCCAGCAGTGCACCGGGACAGGGGGCGCAGGGCTACACCTTC. This translates into CASSAPGQGAQGYTF.

This rearrangement joins TRBV19 to TRBJ2-7, with 9 bases matching TRBD1. J gave up 5 bases and V 2 bases, and 13 bases lay outside the gene matches. Germline CDR1 reads LNHDA; CDR2 reads SQIVND (reference sequence). The length of the CDR3 is 17 residues. The CDR3 sequence: CASSIRPLRDRADEQYF. The CDR3 DNA reads as TGTGCCAGTAGTATAAGGCCCCTCCGGGACAGGGCTGACGAGCAGTACTTC.

The chain joins TRBV4-1 to TRBJ2-7; a possible D gene is TRBD2 (5 bases). The CDR3 is made up of 14 amino acids. V dropped 0 bases and J dropped 12 bases, with 18 bases sitting between them. The germline CDR1 and CDR2 sequences are MGHRA and YSYEKL. The CDR3 DNA sequence: TGCGCCAGCAGCCAAGACGGTCCGGGTCCGGGGATGTACTTC. Protein product: CASSQDGPGPGMYF.